This T cell receptor beta chain derives from a study of metastatic and nonmetastatic thyroid tumors. Study overall: Repertoires from blood and tumor or nodule tissue of malignant and benign thyroid patients were compared.

On this clone itself: Antigen specificity is unknown.

V trimming: 0 bases; J trimming: 2 bases; junction bases outside the gene matches: 12. The CDR3 has 19 amino acids. CDR1 is SGHAT, CDR2 FQNNGV, per germline. Authors' methods: Clinicopathological groups differed in CDR3, with these differences serving to build a distant-metastasis classifier for papillary thyroid cancer. TCRdb reanalyzed the PCR reads via MiXCR. The V and J calls shown here were made by TCRdb, not taken from the authors' results. The repertoire holds around 38,000 clones, roughly 25% seen once, with around 9.5% in the top ten. The study's findings and limits: Reports indicated that malignant thyroid tumors showed significantly higher TCR beta diversity than benign nodules did, in blood and tumor.

Before thyroid surgery, none of the patients had received any treatment. This receptor was taken from a female donor with papillary thyroid cancer or a benign thyroid nodule (not recorded which). Some clones in this sample may be carry-over from other donors' samples. The source material was blood. The V and J genes are TRBV11-2 and TRBJ2-3; 9 bases map to TRBD2. The CDR3 nucleotides are TGTGCCAGCAGCTTAGATCACTTTGGGGCGGGGGGGATCACAGATACGCAGTATTTT. It is translated as CASSLDHFGAGGITDTQYF.